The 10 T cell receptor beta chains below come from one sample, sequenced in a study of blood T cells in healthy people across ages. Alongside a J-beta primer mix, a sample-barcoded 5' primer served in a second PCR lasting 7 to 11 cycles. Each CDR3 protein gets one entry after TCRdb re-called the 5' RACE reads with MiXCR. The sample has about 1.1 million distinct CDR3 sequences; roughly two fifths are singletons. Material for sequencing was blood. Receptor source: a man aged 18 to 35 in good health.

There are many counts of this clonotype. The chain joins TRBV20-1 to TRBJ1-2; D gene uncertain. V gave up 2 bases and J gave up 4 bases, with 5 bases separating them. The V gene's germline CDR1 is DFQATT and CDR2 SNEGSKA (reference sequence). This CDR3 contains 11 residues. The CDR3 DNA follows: TGCAGTGCTAGATACAGCTATGGCTACACCTTC. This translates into CSARYSYGYTF.

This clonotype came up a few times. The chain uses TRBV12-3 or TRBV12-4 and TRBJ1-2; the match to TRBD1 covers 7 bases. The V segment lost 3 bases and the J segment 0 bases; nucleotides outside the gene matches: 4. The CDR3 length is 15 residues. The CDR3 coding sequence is TGTGCCAGCAGTTTCCTTGGACAGGCTAACTATGGCTACACCTTC. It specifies CASSFLGQANYGYTF.

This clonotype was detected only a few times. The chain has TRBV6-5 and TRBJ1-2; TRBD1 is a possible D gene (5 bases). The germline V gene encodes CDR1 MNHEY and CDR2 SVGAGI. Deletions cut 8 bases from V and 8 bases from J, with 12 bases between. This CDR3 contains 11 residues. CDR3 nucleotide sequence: TGTGCCAGCCGACTAGGGGAAGGCTACACCTTC. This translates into CASRLGEGYTF.

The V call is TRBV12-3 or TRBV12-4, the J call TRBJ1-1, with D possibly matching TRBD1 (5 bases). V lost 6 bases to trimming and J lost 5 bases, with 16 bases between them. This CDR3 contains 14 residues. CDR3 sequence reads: CASSRETETTEAFF. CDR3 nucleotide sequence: TGTGCCAGCAGCCGTGAGACAGAAACAACTGAAGCTTTCTTT.

The CDR3 is CSVGRYSGNTGELFF. Written as DNA, the CDR3 is TGCAGCGTTGGAAGATACTCCGGGAACACCGGGGAGCTGTTTTTT. The chain has TRBV29-1 and TRBJ2-2; no clear D gene. The CDR3 has 15 amino acids. Germline V lookup: CDR1 SQVTM, CDR2 ANQGSEA. Between the trimmed V and J ends, which lost 4 bases and 1 base, there was a span of 13 bases.

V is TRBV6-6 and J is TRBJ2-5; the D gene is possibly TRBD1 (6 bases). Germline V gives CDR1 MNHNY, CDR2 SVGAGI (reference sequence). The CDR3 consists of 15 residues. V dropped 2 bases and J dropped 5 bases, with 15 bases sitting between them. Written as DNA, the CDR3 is TGTGCCAGCAGTTACCCTAGGGGGTCCACGGAGACCCAGTACTTC. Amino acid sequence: CASSYPRGSTETQYF.

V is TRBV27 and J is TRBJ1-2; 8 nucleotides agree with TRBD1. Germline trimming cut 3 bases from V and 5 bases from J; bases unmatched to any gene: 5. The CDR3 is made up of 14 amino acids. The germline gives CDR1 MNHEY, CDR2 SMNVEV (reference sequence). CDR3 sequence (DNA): TGTGCCAGCAGTTTTACCACAGGGGGTTATGGCTACACCTTC. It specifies CASSFTTGGYGYTF.

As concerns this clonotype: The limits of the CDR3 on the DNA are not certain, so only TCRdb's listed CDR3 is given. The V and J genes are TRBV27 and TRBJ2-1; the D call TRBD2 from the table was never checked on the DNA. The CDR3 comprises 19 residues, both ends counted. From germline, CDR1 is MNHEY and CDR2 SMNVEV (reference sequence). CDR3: CASSFIWGAGSVLRGLPFF.

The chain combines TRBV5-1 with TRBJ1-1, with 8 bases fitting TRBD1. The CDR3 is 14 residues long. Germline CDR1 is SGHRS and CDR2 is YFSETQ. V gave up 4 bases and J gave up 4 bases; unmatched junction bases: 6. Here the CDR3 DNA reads TGCGCCAGCAGCCCCAAGACAGGGGCCACTGAAGCTTTCTTT. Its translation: CASSPKTGATEAFF.

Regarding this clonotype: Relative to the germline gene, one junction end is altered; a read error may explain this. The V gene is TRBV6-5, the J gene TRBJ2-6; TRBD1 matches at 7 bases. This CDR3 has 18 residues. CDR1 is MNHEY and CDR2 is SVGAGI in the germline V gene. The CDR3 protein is CAGSYSSRGLGGANVLTF. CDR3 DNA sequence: TGTGCCGGCAGTTACTCGAGTAGGGGGCTAGGTGGGGCCAACGTCCTGACTTTC.